Following are 2 T cell receptor beta chains from one sample sequenced in a study of cytomegalovirus exposure and HLA in healthy donors. The PCR ran on 60 Vbeta and 13 Jbeta primers. Sequencing was performed with immunoSEQ multiplex PCR; in TCRdb, only in-frame clones are kept and a portion is missing. This sample carries some 160,000 clones, more than 65% of them seen once, and the ten largest clones take 1.6%. Sample: PBMCs. Receptors originate from a woman in her twenties or thirties in good health and CMV-seronegative.

The chain combines TRBV5-5 with TRBJ1-1; TRBD1 matches at 9 bases. This CDR3 spans 13 amino acids. The V gene's germline CDR1 is SGHKS and CDR2 YYEKEE (reference sequence). J was trimmed by 8 bases and V by 2 bases; bases with no gene match: 4. The CDR3 DNA is TGTGCCAGCAGCTTACAGGGGGCCCGGGAAGCTTTCTTT. This translates into CASSLQGAREAFF.

The chain uses TRBV30 and TRBJ2-7, with 9 bases that match TRBD2. J gave up 4 bases and V 2 bases, and 6 bases lay outside the gene matches. This CDR3 is built from 14 residues. In germline, CDR1 is GTSNPN, CDR2 SVGIG (reference sequence). In nucleotides, the CDR3 is TGTGCCTGGAGTCAGGGACTAGCTGGATACGAGCAGTACTTC. Its protein product is CAWSQGLAGYEQYF.